The 22 T cell receptor beta chains reported below all come from one sample, sequenced in a study of blood T cell repertoires in COVID-19. Clones were sequenced by immunoSEQ multiplex PCR, and TCRdb holds only the in-frame ones, with some missing. The table has hundreds of thousands of clones, around 87% seen once; the top ten hold about 2%. The sequenced material came from peripheral blood. The receptors originated from a man between 18 and 35 years old with active or convalescent COVID-19.

The rearrangement uses TRBV6-5 and TRBJ2-7; D might be TRBD2 (7 bases). This CDR3 comprises 14 residues. Germline CDR1 MNHEY, CDR2 SVGAGI. V lost 8 bases and J lost 6, with 20 bases in between. CDR3 amino acids: CASVELGGRSEQYF. The DNA for the CDR3 is TGTGCCAGCGTAGAACTGGGGGGGCGGAGCGAGCAGTACTTC.

The chain joins TRBV2 to TRBJ2-1; 7 bases align to TRBD1. V shed 7 bases, J shed 0 bases, and the junction held 6 bases outside the gene matches. Germline-derived CDR1 and CDR2 are SNHLY and FYNNEI. The CDR3 loop spans 15 amino acids. In nucleotides, the CDR3 is TGTGCCAGCATCGAACAGGGGAGCTCCTACAATGAGCAGTTCTTC. Translating it yields CASIEQGSSYNEQFF.

This chain connects TRBV11-2 to TRBJ2-2; perhaps TRBD1 as D (6 bases). V was shortened by 5 bases and J by 4 bases, with 11 bases between the two germline ends. The CDR3 has 14 residues. Germline values: CDR1 SGHAT, CDR2 FQNNGV. The CDR3 here is CASSLTGITGELFF. In nucleotides, the CDR3 is TGTGCCAGCAGCCTTACAGGGATCACCGGGGAGCTGTTTTTT.

The DNA for the CDR3 is TGTGCCGTCGGTGCATCAGGCCAGATCACAGATACGCAGTATTTT. Amino acid sequence: CAVGASGQITDTQYF. V usage is TRBV7-7 and J usage is TRBJ2-3; D is unresolved. This CDR3 spans 15 amino acids. V was trimmed by 11 bases and J by 2 bases, leaving 20 bases between them. From germline, CDR1 is SSHAT and CDR2 FNYEAQ (reference sequence).

This sequence joins TRBV20-1 and TRBJ2-1; possible D gene TRBD2, 6 bases. The CDR3 is 11 amino acids. Germline V gives CDR1 DFQATT, CDR2 SNEGSKA (reference sequence). Trimming shortened V by 4 bases and J by 9 bases, and 10 bases separated the two germline ends. The CDR3 region has the DNA TGCAGTGCTACTTCAGCGGGTGAGCAGTTCTTC. As protein: CSATSAGEQFF.

The genes are TRBV3-1 (or the pseudogene TRBV3-2) and TRBJ2-1; the D gene is possibly TRBD2 (6 bases). The V gene's germline CDR1 is LGHDT and CDR2 YNNKEL (reference sequence). This CDR3 has 15 amino acids. V lost 1 base, J lost 2 bases, and 9 bases lay in between. The DNA of the CDR3 is TGTGCCAGCAGCCAAGGGACTACTGCCTACAATGAGCAGTTCTTC. Amino acids: CASSQGTTAYNEQFF.

The genes are TRBV10-2 and TRBJ1-2, with D possibly TRBD1 on 5 matching bases. CDR3 length equals 17 residues. V gave up 5 bases and J gave up 0 bases, with 19 bases separating them. The germline gives CDR1 WSHSY, CDR2 SAAADI. The CDR3 spells CASSRGLGTKTNYGYTF. The CDR3 nucleotides are TGCGCCAGCAGTAGGGGACTTGGGACGAAAACTAACTATGGCTACACCTTC.

The chain couples TRBV7-9 to TRBJ2-1; 13 nucleotides agree with TRBD2. Germline CDR1 and CDR2: SEHNR and FQNEAQ (reference sequence). The CDR3 runs 16 residues. V lost 4 bases and J lost 9; bases outside the gene matches: 9. The CDR3 nucleotides read TGTGCCAGCAGCTATGTGCCGGGACTAGCGGGGATTGAGCAGTTCTTC. Its translation: CASSYVPGLAGIEQFF.

The chain carries TRBV18 and TRBJ2-3; TRBD1 aligns across 7 bases. The CDR3 covers 13 residues. Germline V gives CDR1 KGHSH, CDR2 LQKENI. Trimming removed 6 bases from V and 6 bases from J; junction bases left unmatched: 6. CDR3 region: CASSPGTDDTQYF. The DNA for the CDR3 is TGTGCCAGCTCCCCAGGGACAGACGATACGCAGTATTTT.

The chain combines TRBV5-1 with TRBJ2-1; D is ambiguous. This CDR3 is 13 amino acids long. Germline-derived CDR1 and CDR2 are SGHRS and YFSETQ. The V gene lost 7 bases and the J gene lost 2 bases, with 10 bases spanning the gap. The CDR3 reads CASSSLTYNEQFF. CDR3 DNA: TGCGCCAGCTCAAGCCTTACCTACAATGAGCAGTTCTTC.

The rearrangement uses TRBV2 and TRBJ2-2; possibly TRBD1 for D (6 bases). Germline loops: CDR1 SNHLY, CDR2 FYNNEI. This CDR3 is 18 amino acids long. Trimming removed 10 bases at V and 2 bases at J, with 26 bases between. CDR3 nucleotide sequence: TGTGCCAACGCCCTCTACGGCAGGGGAAATTCAAACACCGGGGAGCTGTTTTTT. Translation: CANALYGRGNSNTGELFF.

This clone was seen a few times. The gene calls are TRBV11-2 and TRBJ1-1; D ambiguous. The V end was cut by 1 base, the J end by 1 base, with 10 bases between. CDR1 and CDR2 (germline): SGHAT, FQNNGV. There are 15 residues in the CDR3. The DNA of the CDR3 is TGTGCCAGCAGCTTAGGCAGGCATGAGAACACTGAAGCTTTCTTT. It specifies CASSLGRHENTEAFF. Filled out from reference TRBV11-2 and TRBJ1-1, the complete variable domain reads EAGVAQSPRYKIIEKRQSVAFWCNPISGHATLYWYQQILGQGPKLLIQFQNNGVVDDSQLPKDRFSAERLKGVDSTLKIQPAKLEDSAVYLCASSLGRHENTEAFFGQGTRLTVV.

This clone was seen just once. The rearrangement joins TRBV7-9 to TRBJ1-2, with TRBD1 matching 8 bases. Germline-derived CDR1 and CDR2 are SEHNR and FQNEAQ (reference sequence). After removal of 5 bases from V and 7 bases from J, the junction contained 6 bases not matched to a gene. The CDR3 consists of 13 residues. CDR3 sequence (DNA): TGTGCCAGCAGCCCGACAGGGGTGGCTGGCTACACCTTC. Protein sequence: CASSPTGVAGYTF.

This chain uses TRBV5-4 with TRBJ1-2; a possible D gene is TRBD1 (5 bases). This CDR3 comprises 12 residues. V lost 4 bases to trimming and J lost 8 bases, with 12 bases between them. The germline CDR1 and CDR2 sequences are SGHNT and YYREEE (reference sequence). CDR3 bases: TGTGCCAGCAGCCCACAGGCCGGAGGCTACACCTTC. As protein: CASSPQAGGYTF.

V usage is TRBV5-1 and J usage is TRBJ2-7; 7 nucleotides match TRBD2. The CDR3 contains 15 residues. Germline values: CDR1 SGHRS, CDR2 YFSETQ. The V gene end was trimmed by 0 bases and the J gene end by 1 base; junction bases not matched to a gene: 4. DNA for the CDR3: TGCGCCAGCAGCTTGGCTCGCGGGGGATCCTACGAGCAGTACTTC. It yields the protein CASSLARGGSYEQYF.

The rearrangement uses TRBV19 and TRBJ1-1; 7 nucleotides line up with TRBD1. From germline, CDR1 is LNHDA and CDR2 SQIVND (reference sequence). With V trimmed by 5 bases and J by 5 bases, 5 bases remained unmatched. This CDR3 spans 13 amino acids. CDR3 sequence reads: CASSATGKTEAFF. In DNA form, the CDR3 reads TGTGCCAGTAGTGCGACAGGGAAGACTGAAGCTTTCTTT.

The genes are TRBV5-1 and TRBJ2-2; 7 bases line up with TRBD1. This CDR3 contains 15 residues. The V gene end was trimmed by 0 bases and the J gene end by 5 bases; junction bases not matched to a gene: 4. CDR1 and CDR2 from the germline V gene are SGHRS and YFSETQ. The CDR3 protein is CASSLGGQVTGELFF. Here the CDR3 DNA reads TGCGCCAGCAGCTTGGGTGGACAGGTGACCGGGGAGCTGTTTTTT.

V usage is TRBV15 and J usage is TRBJ2-6; perhaps TRBD1 as D (5 bases). This CDR3 has 15 amino acids. V dropped 0 bases and J dropped 10 bases, with 13 bases sitting between them. Germline V gives CDR1 LNHNV, CDR2 YYDKDF (reference sequence). The CDR3 sequence: CATSRDLQGRNVLTF. DNA of the CDR3: TGTGCCACCAGCAGAGATCTTCAGGGTCGAAACGTCCTGACTTTC. Full variable domain (missing parts from reference TRBV15 and TRBJ2-6): DAMVIQNPRYQVTQFGKPVTLSCSQTLNHNVMYWYQQKSSQAPKLLFHYYDKDFNNEADTPDNFQSRRPNTSFCFLDIRSPGLGDTAMYLCATSRDLQGRNVLTFGAGSRLTVL.

The genes are TRBV19 and TRBJ1-1; D is unclear. Trimming shortened V by 3 bases and J by 1 base, and 12 bases separated the two germline ends. The V gene's germline CDR1 is LNHDA and CDR2 SQIVND (reference sequence). The CDR3 is made up of 15 amino acids. For the CDR3, the DNA is TGTGCCAGTAGTATGACGGAGATCGGGAACACTGAAGCTTTCTTT. It encodes CASSMTEIGNTEAFF.

The gene calls are TRBV6-5 and TRBJ1-2; 11 bases fit TRBD1. Germline lookup yields CDR1 MNHEY and CDR2 SVGAGI. The junction had 5 bases not matched to a gene; V was cut back by 8 bases and J by 0 bases. There are 15 residues in the CDR3. CDR3 region: CASGTGGSPNYGYTF. The DNA of the CDR3 is TGTGCCAGCGGGACAGGGGGATCCCCTAACTATGGCTACACCTTC.

The V call is TRBV19, the J call TRBJ1-2, with D possibly TRBD1 on 5 matching bases. Germline CDR1 and CDR2: LNHDA and SQIVND (reference sequence). Deletions cut 5 bases from V and 9 bases from J, with 19 bases between. This CDR3 is built from 14 residues. The DNA for the CDR3 is TGTGCCAGTAGTCCTCAGGGCCAATCTATGAGCTACACCTTC. Encoded protein: CASSPQGQSMSYTF.

The rearrangement joins TRBV4-3 to TRBJ2-2, with D perhaps matching TRBD2 (6 bases). From germline, CDR1 is LGHNA and CDR2 YSLEER. With 0 bases removed from V and 4 bases from J, the gap between germline ends came to 12 bases. There are 16 residues in the CDR3. CDR3 amino acids: CASSQDPAGTTGELFF. The CDR3 DNA is TGCGCCAGCAGCCAAGATCCGGCGGGGACCACCGGGGAGCTGTTTTTT.